The 30 T cell receptor beta chains given below trace back to one sample, sequenced in a study of blood T cell repertoires in COVID-19. The assay was immunoSEQ multiplex PCR, and TCRdb's table has in-frame clones only and misses some. The repertoire includes about 170,000 clones, roughly 82% of them detected once, and about 15% sits in the top ten. The sample taken for sequencing was PBMCs or T cells enriched from blood (not recorded which). The receptor set was obtained from a man between 50 and 59 years old who had recovered from COVID-19.

This chain links TRBV9 with TRBJ2-1, with D maybe TRBD2 (5 bases). This CDR3 contains 15 residues. Germline CDR1 is SGDLS and CDR2 is YYNGEE. V lost 4 bases to trimming and J lost 4 bases, with 15 bases between them. CDR3 DNA: TGTGCCAGCAGCCCAGGAGGTAGGGAGTACAATGAGCAGTTCTTC. This encodes CASSPGGREYNEQFF.

The J gene is TRBJ1-2, the V gene TRBV9; D is unresolved. V lost 5 bases, J lost 4 bases, and 12 bases lay in between. Germline values: CDR1 SGDLS, CDR2 YYNGEE. The CDR3 length is 13 residues. The CDR3 DNA follows: TGTGCCAGCAGTGCGGGAGATTTCTATGGCTACACCTTC. It encodes CASSAGDFYGYTF.

Regarding this clone: A single base separates this from a much larger clone, so it may be a read error. Different DNA sequences within this sample yield the same CDR3. This chain connects TRBV18 to TRBJ1-5, with 8 positions matching TRBD1. The V segment lost 3 bases and the J segment 5 bases; nucleotides outside the gene matches: 3. The CDR3 is 14 residues long. Looked up from germline, CDR1 is KGHSH and CDR2 is LQKENI. For the CDR3, the DNA is TGTGCCAGCTCACCCGGGACAGGTGATCAGCCCCAGCATTTT. Its protein product is CASSPGTGDQPQHF. The variable domain in full, completed from reference TRBV18 and TRBJ1-5, reads NAGVMQNPRHLVRRRGQEARLRCSPMKGHSHVYWYRQLPEEGLKFMVYLQKENIIDESGMPKERFSAEFPKEGPSILRIQQVVRGDSAAYFCASSPGTGDQPQHFGDGTRLSIL.

This clone was seen a handful of times. The chain recombines TRBV6-5 with TRBJ2-7; 10 bases are a match to TRBD2. Germline CDR1 and CDR2: MNHEY and SVGAGI. J gave up 4 bases and V 5 bases, and 5 bases lay outside the gene matches. The CDR3 has 14 amino acids. In nucleotides, the CDR3 is TGTGCCAGCAGTCAAAGCGGGGGGGCTTACGAGCAGTACTTC. Its translation: CASSQSGGAYEQYF.

The chain employs TRBV7-2 and TRBJ1-1; D is unclear. This CDR3 region has 12 residues. CDR1 and CDR2 (germline): SGHTA, FQGNSA. The V end lost 4 bases, the J end lost 10 bases, and 13 bases lay between the germline ends. The CDR3 bases are TGTGCCAGCAGCTCCGAGACAATTATAGCTTTCTTT. It yields the protein CASSSETIIAFF.

This clone was counted between two and nine times. The V and J genes are TRBV3-1 (or the pseudogene TRBV3-2) and TRBJ1-1; D unresolved. V was cut by 4 bases and J by 3 bases, with 15 bases left in between. CDR3 length: 15 residues. Per germline, CDR1 LGHDT and CDR2 YNNKEL (reference sequence). CDR3 DNA: TGTGCCAGCAGCCGGGCGGAGGGATTAGACACTGAAGCTTTCTTT. Translation gives CASSRAEGLDTEAFF.

The chain uses TRBV5-4 and TRBJ1-2, with TRBD1 matching over 8 bases. CDR3 size: 17 residues. The germline V gene has CDR1 SGHNT and CDR2 YYREEE (reference sequence). V lost 0 bases, J lost 3 bases, and 10 bases stayed unmatched. In nucleotides, the CDR3 is TGTGCCAGCAGCTTGGACCCCAGGACAGGGCGCGACTATGGCTACACCTTC. This translates into CASSLDPRTGRDYGYTF. Full variable domain (missing parts from reference TRBV5-4 and TRBJ1-2): ETGVTQSPTHLIKTRGQQVTLRCSSQSGHNTVSWYQQALGQGPQFIFQYYREEENGRGNFPPRFSGLQFPNYSSELNVNALELDDSALYLCASSLDPRTGRDYGYTFGSGTRLTVV.

Notes on this clone: At one boundary the junction diverges from the germline segment, which might be a read error. At the DNA level, this CDR3 is encoded by other sequences in the same sample as well. This chain joins TRBV25-1 and TRBJ2-5; tentatively, D is TRBD2 (6 bases). Germline V gives CDR1 MGHDK, CDR2 SYGVNS. The CDR3 sequence is 15 residues long. Here the CDR3 reads CASSEHGAGQETQYF. The CDR3 DNA is TGTGCCAGTAGTGAGCATGGGGCGGGGCAAGAGACCCAGTACTTC.

J is TRBJ1-4 and V is TRBV19; possible D gene TRBD1, 6 bases. The V gene lost 3 bases and the J gene lost 6 bases, with 11 bases spanning the gap. Germline V gene lookup returns CDR1 LNHDA and CDR2 SQIVND (reference sequence). The CDR3 runs to 14 residues. The CDR3: CASSILGGDEKLFF. Written as DNA, the CDR3 is TGTGCCAGTAGTATTTTAGGGGGTGATGAAAAACTGTTTTTT. Full variable domain (remainder filled in from reference TRBV19 and TRBJ1-4): DGGITQSPKYLFRKEGQNVTLSCEQNLNHDAMYWYRQDPGQGLRLIYYSQIVNDFQKGDIAEGYSVSREKKESFPLTVTSAQKNPTAFYLCASSILGGDEKLFFGSGTQLSVL.

This CDR3 is CASSRDRAGNQPQHF. CDR3 coding DNA: TGCGCCAGCAGTCGGGACAGGGCGGGCAATCAGCCCCAGCATTTT. This chain links TRBV10-2 with TRBJ1-5, with 9 bases that match TRBD1. V shed 5 bases and J 2 bases; nucleotides not matched to a gene: 4. This CDR3 has 15 residues. The V gene's germline CDR1 is WSHSY and CDR2 SAAADI.

This clone was seen a few times. The chain employs TRBV6-4 and TRBJ1-2; D is perhaps TRBD1 (5 bases). CDR1 is MRHNA, CDR2 SNTAGT, per germline. This CDR3 has 13 amino acids. Trimming shortened V by 10 bases and J by 1 base, and 13 bases separated the two germline ends. Here the CDR3 reads CATRDGGNYGYTF. DNA for the CDR3: TGTGCCACGCGGGACGGTGGTAACTATGGCTACACCTTC.

This clone was detected only a few times. The chain combines TRBV3-1 (or the pseudogene TRBV3-2) with TRBJ2-3; a weak D match, TRBD2 (6 bases). V lost 5 bases and J 0 bases, leaving 12 bases between the germline ends. CDR3 length: 15 amino acids. From germline, CDR1 is LGHDT and CDR2 YNNKEL (reference sequence). CDR3 residues: CASSYSGLSTDTQYF. CDR3 in DNA: TGTGCCAGCAGCTATAGCGGACTTAGCACAGATACGCAGTATTTT.

The J gene is TRBJ1-3, the V gene TRBV20-1; tentatively, D is TRBD1 (5 bases). The CDR3 is made up of 14 amino acids. Germline V gene lookup returns CDR1 DFQATT and CDR2 SNEGSKA (reference sequence). Trimming took off 4 bases at V and 4 bases at J, with 14 bases between the two ends. CDR3 DNA sequence: TGCAGTGCTAATGACGGAGGGGCAGGAAACACCATATATTTT. Amino acid sequence: CSANDGGAGNTIYF.

This sequence joins TRBV30 and TRBJ1-5, with D tentatively TRBD1 (6 bases). The length of the CDR3 is 16 residues. The ends were cut back, 3 bases at V and 0 bases at J, with 15 bases in the middle. Germline-derived CDR1 and CDR2 are GTSNPN and SVGIG (reference sequence). CDR3 coding DNA: TGTGCCTGGAGCGGACAGTTATCTTATAGCAATCAGCCCCAGCATTTT. This gives the protein CAWSGQLSYSNQPQHF.

The V gene is TRBV14, the J gene TRBJ2-7, with D possibly matching TRBD2 (6 bases). V lost 0 bases and J 6 bases, leaving 18 bases between the germline ends. In germline, CDR1 is SGHDN, CDR2 FVKESK. This CDR3 has 16 residues. In nucleotides, the CDR3 is TGTGCCAGCAGCCAAGATTGGGGGATGACTAGAAGCGAGCAGTACTTC. The encoded protein is CASSQDWGMTRSEQYF.

The chain carries TRBV12-3 or TRBV12-4 and TRBJ2-5; 7 bases map to TRBD1. V was pared by 0 bases and J by 5 bases, with 0 bases of the junction left unmatched. The CDR3 spans 13 residues. The CDR3 region is CASSLAGGETQYF. The CDR3 nucleotides read TGTGCCAGCAGTTTAGCAGGGGGCGAGACCCAGTACTTC.

The V call is TRBV18, the J call TRBJ2-5; possibly TRBD1 for D (6 bases). CDR1 and CDR2 (germline): KGHSH, LQKENI. This CDR3 is 15 amino acids long. Trimming took 2 bases from V and 5 from J, leaving 15 bases between them. The CDR3 sequence is CASSPSQGKVETQYF. The CDR3 DNA reads as TGTGCCAGCTCACCAAGCCAGGGGAAGGTGGAGACCCAGTACTTC.

This chain connects TRBV7-2 to TRBJ1-1, with 7 bases matching TRBD1. V lost 2 bases to trimming and J lost 3 bases; unmatched junction nucleotides: 6. The CDR3 is made up of 15 amino acids. The germline V gene encodes CDR1 SGHTA and CDR2 FQGNSA. CDR3 sequence reads: CASSLTRTGDTEAFF. As DNA, the CDR3 is TGTGCCAGCAGCTTAACCCGTACAGGGGACACTGAAGCTTTCTTT. The complete variable domain, with remaining parts taken from reference TRBV7-2 and TRBJ1-1, reads GAGVSQSPSNKVTEKGKDVELRCDPISGHTALYWYRQSLGQGLEFLIYFQGNSAPDKSGLPSDRFSAERTGGSVSTLTIQRTQQEDSAVYLCASSLTRTGDTEAFFGQGTRLTVV.

This chain links TRBV4-1 with TRBJ1-1; D unresolved. Looked up from germline, CDR1 is MGHRA and CDR2 is YSYEKL. This CDR3 is built from 16 residues. V shed 1 base and J shed 6 bases, with 18 bases lying between them. CDR3 sequence: CASSQVAVGSGSEAFF. The CDR3 DNA follows: TGCGCCAGCAGCCAAGTTGCGGTTGGCAGCGGCTCTGAAGCTTTCTTT.

The V and J genes are TRBV19 and TRBJ1-5; 11 positions match TRBD1. The CDR3 is 13 amino acids. The germline V gene has CDR1 LNHDA and CDR2 SQIVND (reference sequence). V lost 8 bases to trimming and J lost 6 bases; unmatched junction nucleotides: 3. The DNA for the CDR3 is TGTGCCAGTGGACAGGGGGCGCGTCAGCCCCAGCATTTT. It codes for CASGQGARQPQHF.

The V and J genes are TRBV12-3 or TRBV12-4 and TRBJ1-1; TRBD1 might be the D (6 bases). The CDR3 contains 13 residues. Trimming left V 7 bases short and J 6 bases short, with 15 bases between. Here the CDR3 DNA reads TGTGCCAGCAAAAACATAGGGGGAGCTGAAGCTTTCTTT. It is translated as CASKNIGGAEAFF.

The chain is built from TRBV5-6 and TRBJ2-7; D is uncertain. Germline CDR1 is SGHDT and CDR2 is YYEEEE. The CDR3 totals 12 residues. V dropped 5 bases and J dropped 7 bases, with 13 bases sitting between them. The CDR3 here is CASRVTELEQYF. CDR3 nucleotide sequence: TGTGCCAGCAGGGTTACTGAGTTAGAGCAGTACTTC. Full variable domain (remainder filled in from reference TRBV5-6 and TRBJ2-7): DAGVTQSPTHLIKTRGQQVTLRCSPKSGHDTVSWYQQALGQGPQFIFQYYEEEERQRGNFPDRFSGHQFPNYSSELNVNALLLGDSALYLCASRVTELEQYFGPGTRLTVT.

This chain joins TRBV19 and TRBJ1-1; 7 nucleotides align to TRBD1. Germline V gives CDR1 LNHDA, CDR2 SQIVND (reference sequence). The V segment lost 3 bases and the J segment 7 bases; nucleotides outside the gene matches: 5. This CDR3 spans 13 amino acids. The CDR3 DNA follows: TGTGCCAGTAGTATTGGGTCAGGGGGTGAAGCTTTCTTT. Translated: CASSIGSGGEAFF.

With respect to this clone: Other nucleotide sequences from this sample produce the same CDR3. The chain carries TRBV30 and TRBJ1-2, with D maybe TRBD1 (6 bases). This CDR3 is built from 11 residues. Germline V gene data show CDR1 as GTSNPN and CDR2 as SVGIG (reference sequence). Trimming left V 3 bases short and J 8 bases short, with 10 bases between. The CDR3 nucleotides are TGTGCCTGGAGGAGGGGGATAGGCTACACCTTC. Translating gives CAWRRGIGYTF.

This chain joins TRBV15 and TRBJ1-2; D is possibly TRBD1 (6 bases). This CDR3 has 16 residues. Deletions cut 0 bases from V and 5 bases from J, with 16 bases between. Germline values: CDR1 LNHNV, CDR2 YYDKDF (reference sequence). Here the CDR3 reads CATSRDRTVGAYGYTF. The CDR3 coding sequence is TGTGCCACCAGCAGAGATCGGACAGTGGGGGCTTATGGCTACACCTTC.

The V call is TRBV4-1, the J call TRBJ1-6; D unclear. V dropped 0 bases and J dropped 14 bases, with 23 bases sitting between them. The length of the CDR3 is 17 residues. CDR1 is MGHRA and CDR2 is YSYEKL in the germline V gene. In DNA form, the CDR3 reads TGCGCCAGCAGCCAAGACCTTAGTAGTCAGGCCCGTCGGACCCTCCACTTT. Residues: CASSQDLSSQARRTLHF.

The chain recombines TRBV18 with TRBJ1-4; no definite D call. This CDR3 comprises 13 residues. The germline CDR1 and CDR2 sequences are KGHSH and LQKENI. V dropped 3 bases and J dropped 8 bases, with 10 bases sitting between them. The chain's CDR3 is CASSPGLREKLFF. As DNA, the CDR3 is TGTGCCAGCTCACCCGGACTAAGAGAAAAACTGTTTTTT.

V gene TRBV27 combines with J gene TRBJ1-2; weak D call: TRBD1 (6 bases). This CDR3 comprises 13 residues. Between the trimmed V and J ends, which lost 3 bases and 4 bases, there was a span of 9 bases. CDR1 and CDR2 (germline): MNHEY, SMNVEV (reference sequence). DNA for the CDR3: TGTGCCAGCAGTTTCAGGGGATCCTATGGCTACACCTTC. Its protein product is CASSFRGSYGYTF.

The chain is built from TRBV6-5 and TRBJ1-3; D unclear. Germline CDR1 is MNHEY and CDR2 is SVGAGI. The CDR3 spans 14 residues. Trimming stripped 7 bases from V and 0 bases from J, with 10 bases between. The CDR3 loop is CASTTGFSGNTIYF. CDR3 DNA sequence: TGTGCCAGCACCACGGGATTCTCTGGAAACACCATATATTTT.

The gene calls are TRBV18 and TRBJ2-7; 7 bases are a match to TRBD1. Germline CDR1 reads KGHSH; CDR2 reads LQKENI. Germline trimming cut 2 bases from V and 6 bases from J; bases unmatched to any gene: 7. CDR3 length: 14 residues. In DNA form, the CDR3 reads TGTGCCAGCTCACCAGGGGCAGGGGGTATCGAGCAGTACTTC. Protein: CASSPGAGGIEQYF.